The present TCR beta chain was sequenced within a study of shared clonotypes between healthy human individuals (dated by TCRdb to 2019 to 2021). Background for the entire study: Three men and two women, aged 18 to 49 years, made up the cohort. Between about 0.94 and 8.9 billion PBMCs per donor were obtained by leukapheresis. To estimate repertoire size and how much clonotype sharing occurs between individuals, the study deeply sequenced the blood TCR repertoires of roughly 5 healthy adults. Libraries were prepared and TCR repertoires were sequenced by different laboratories using diverse techniques, in order to increase sequencing depth and limit assay-specific biases. Per donor, three plates each were used for CD4 naive and CD4 memory, two for CD8 naive, and one for CD8 memory. Broad study findings and their caveats: Even with the large sequencing depth, rarefaction of the sorted-subset datasets indicated that sequencing was incomplete. Higher generation probabilities were observed for clonotypes shared by all four sorted-subset donors than for non-shared clonotypes. Pairwise subsampling led to the expectation that sequencing depth would affect the degree of clonotype sharing among donors. Across a handful of donors, approximately 5% of naive CD4, 3.5% of naive CD8, 2% to 2.5% of memory CD4, and about 0.44% of memory CD8 clonotypes were shared. Sampling was limited to blood, and TCR repertoires in tissue likely differ from TCR repertoires in blood. Naive subsets generally had larger estimated clonotype richness than memory subsets. Because the study included a small number of donors, the genetic and exposure-history diversity represented was limited.

TCR CDR3 regions were amplified from genomic DNA by multiplex PCR using the deep immunoSEQ assay. Extracted genomic DNA from each cell subset was spread evenly across all wells of several immunoSEQ 96-well plates, with each plate serving as a replicate. For sorted subsets, each replicate PCR was loaded with approximately 200 ng genomic DNA, equivalent to 30,000 or so T cell genomes. The purified libraries were quantified using a Qubit 3.0 fluorometer, sized with a Bioanalyzer 2100, and then quantified again using the KAPA Library Quantification kit. Every immunoSEQ 96-well plate was sequenced on a dedicated single-read 150-cycle Illumina NextSeq 550 flow cell. The study's processing was this. Because only junctional sequences without quality scores were contained in the immunoSEQ output, filtering matching that applied to full-length reads could not be performed. Sequences were annotated with PyIR, a Python wrapper for IgBLAST v1.9, and V/J genes and CDR3 were assigned using IMGT germline references. Reads with weak V/J assignments (E-value above 1e-6), missing CDR3, stop codons, out-of-frame junctions, or ambiguous translated residues were removed. V3J clonotypes were defined as sequences sharing an identical inferred V gene, J gene, and CDR3 amino acid sequence. The percentage overlap between two repertoires was calculated by dividing the number of shared unique clonotypes by the size of the smaller repertoire. Repertoire richness was assessed with RTK rarefaction, the Chao1 estimator, and Recon v2.1 estimates of unobserved clonotypes. Generation probabilities were computed with OLGA for all TCRbeta clonotypes obtained by the gDNA method from several donors. TCRdb's version of the immuneACCESS table is confined to in-frame rearrangements and falls short of the full clone set. An unresolved V gene accounts for under half of the shortfall where checked; the remainder is of unknown origin. That table gives V, J and clone size, and the DNA gave D and trimming. This sample lists 600,000 to 700,000 clones; more than 70% were detected once. The ten top clones hold under 2% of the sample.

The CDR3 has 15 amino acids, counting the end cysteine and phenylalanine. The kept DNA is CDR3 alone, 45 bases in frame from the first base. CDR1 and CDR2 were assigned from the germline V gene as SGHAT and FQNNGV. A distance of 15 bases separates the germline ends of V and J, which lose 0 bases and 7 bases respectively. Healthy HIV-negative adults with no recently reported acute infections or vaccinations were included as donors. Every donor was a Caucasian adult living in Nashville, Tennessee, USA. CD4+ T cells were enriched by magnetic negative selection; naive cells were then positively selected on CD45RA, and the negative fraction formed the memory subset. Blood was obtained by leukapheresis, after which PBMCs were separated by Ficoll-Histopaque density gradient centrifugation and cryopreserved in liquid nitrogen vapor phase. Analytical flow cytometry was used to check the purity and quantity of every magnetically sorted T cell population. Genomic DNA was isolated from each sorted fraction and quantified by UV absorbance on a Nanodrop 2000c.

A remark on this clone: Its antigen is not yet known. No much larger clone exists at a distance of one base, and base qualities are not known.

The clonotype was recovered from a woman between 25 and 40 years old in good health. The sample was memory CD4+ T cells sorted from blood. The intended sense of this specimen's cell subset or site label: CD45RA-negative fraction. Here the chain combines TRBV11-2 and TRBJ2-5; a confident D gene designation cannot be given. The nucleotide sequence reads TGTGCCAGCAGCTTAGATCTAGTCCAATCGGGGACCCAGTACTTC. Its translation reads: CASSLDLVQSGTQYF.